This T cell receptor (beta chain) was recorded in a study of OX40 agonist ivuxolimab in advanced cancers. Study-wide context: As their treatment, patients were administered ivuxolimab, an agonistic anti-OX40 (CD134) antibody.

The CDR3 is 13 amino acids. V lost 2 bases to trimming and J lost 0 bases, with 3 bases between them. Germline V lookup: CDR1 SGHTA, CDR2 FQGTGA. Here immunoSEQ multiplex PCR was the method, and the copy in TCRdb shows in-frame clones only, minus some. This table holds more than 85,000 clones, 91% found once. The TCR comes from an adult with an advanced solid tumor such as melanoma, head and neck, liver or kidney cancer. The V call is TRBV7-3, the J call TRBJ2-3; D is unclear. The material sequenced was CD4+ or CD8+ T cells sorted from blood, taken in a trial of the OX40 agonist ivuxolimab. CDR3: CASSLSSTDTQYF. CDR3 nucleotide sequence: TGTGCCAGCAGCTTATCAAGCACAGATACGCAGTATTTT.